This entry describes one TCR beta chain. The antigen is undetermined. Making use of molecular barcodes, quantitative 5'-RACE generated TCR beta libraries. TCRdb reanalysed the 5' RACE reads using MiXCR and keeps one entry per CDR3 protein. The sample has 300,000 to 350,000 distinct CDR3 sequences, 20% seen once. These data are taken from a study of CD8 T cells in ankylosing spondylitis. General study findings and limits: Disease-linked clones were reportedly significantly enriched in matched ankylosing spondylitis synovial fluid. Relatively rare in peripheral blood, disease-linked clones were also CD8+. Blood of patients with ankylosing spondylitis appeared to be characterized by a TCR beta motif of several highly homologous variants.

The CDR3 spans 19 residues. Germline V gene data show CDR1 as SGHTA and CDR2 as FQGNSA. Trimming at V came to 2 bases and at J to 0 bases, leaving 8 bases not matched to a gene. The sample comprised blood, either unsorted or a sorted T cell fraction (not recorded which). V and J are TRBV7-2 and TRBJ2-6; TRBD1 matches 9 bases. The sequence was obtained from a female donor with ankylosing spondylitis or in good health (not recorded which). CDR3 sequence (DNA): TGTGCCAGCAGCTTAACGGGGACAGGGAGATTCTCTGGGGCCAACGTCCTGACTTTC. It encodes CASSLTGTGRFSGANVLTF.